Listed below are T cell receptor beta chains from one sample, sequenced in a study of identical twins. TCRdb fed the 5' RACE reads into MiXCR, producing one record per CDR3 protein. This table holds 1.5 million or so distinct CDR3 sequences, roughly a third found once. The sample taken for sequencing was cord blood. The receptor set was obtained from a newborn girl in good health. The CDR3 runs from the conserved cysteine through the conserved F or W. The D gene is left open where the match is weak. Only some rows state a clone size, as once, few, many or a class for expanded clones.

D gene	clone size	J gene	V gene	CDR3 protein	CDR3 DNA
-	-	TRBJ1-2	TRBV6-1	CASSEDPHLRYTF	TGTGCCAGCAGTGAAGATCCCCATTTGCGCTACACCTTC
-	many	TRBJ2-3	TRBV10-3	CAISERGLTDTQYF	TGTGCCATCAGTGAACGGGGACTCACAGATACGCAGTATTTT
-	-	TRBJ2-2	TRBV29-1	CSVEDRSRGNTGELFF	TGCAGCGTTGAAGATCGGTCCAGGGGGAACACCGGGGAGCTGTTTTTT
-	few	TRBJ2-7	TRBV20-1	CSARPMTYEQYF	TGCAGTGCTAGACCCATGACCTACGAGCAGTACTTC
-	once	TRBJ1-1	TRBV20-1	CSAGGGRFRSEAFF	TGCAGTGCTGGTGGGGGCCGGTTTAGGTCTGAAGCTTTCTTT
-	-	TRBJ2-5	TRBV7-2	CASSLVAYGETQYF	TGTGCCAGCAGCTTAGTGGCATATGGAGAGACCCAGTACTTC
TRBD2	-	TRBJ2-7	TRBV6-5	CASSLRTRAGASYEQYF	TGTGCCAGCAGTTTACGGACGAGAGCGGGGGCCTCCTACGAGCAGTACTTC
-	-	TRBJ2-7	TRBV27	CASREGPLYEQYF	TGTGCCAGCAGGGAGGGGCCCCTTTACGAGCAGTACTTC
-	-	TRBJ2-5	TRBV7-7	CASSLDRWDGNQETQYF	TGTGCTAGCAGCTTAGATCGCTGGGACGGTAACCAAGAGACCCAGTACTTC
-	-	TRBJ2-4	TRBV18	CASSPPGGKNIQYF	TGTGCCAGCTCACCACCAGGGGGCAAAAACATTCAGTACTTC
-	few	TRBJ1-1	TRBV11-2	CASSLGIRAFF	TGTGCCAGCAGCTTAGGCATTAGGGCTTTCTTT
TRBD2	-	TRBJ2-1	TRBV20-1	CSARGEWGLATNEQFF	TGCAGTGCTAGAGGGGAGTGGGGACTAGCGACCAATGAGCAGTTCTTC
-	few	TRBJ1-2	TRBV6-5	CASSYSGYCYTF	TGTGCCAGCAGTTACTCGGGTTATTGCTACACCTTC
TRBD2	few	TRBJ2-1	TRBV9	CASSVGAGISYNEQFF	TGTGCCAGCAGCGTAGGAGCGGGGATCTCCTACAATGAGCAGTTCTTC
-	-	TRBJ2-2	TRBV4-1	CASSQDRGRGLANTGELFF	TGCGCCAGCAGCCAAGATCGGGGCAGGGGACTCGCGAACACCGGGGAGCTGTTTTTT
-	-	TRBJ1-3	TRBV2	CATSKVGNTIYF	TGTGCCACCTCGAAGGTTGGAAACACCATATATTTT
TRBD1	few	TRBJ2-7	TRBV9	CASSASHRGHEQYF	TGTGCCAGCAGCGCCTCACACAGGGGACACGAGCAGTACTTC
-	-	TRBJ2-1	TRBV3-1	CASSREWTAEQFF	TGTGCCAGCAGCCGAGAATGGACAGCCGAGCAGTTCTTC
-	many	TRBJ2-5	TRBV12-3/TRBV12-4	CASSLEVGRETQYF	TGTGCCAGCAGTTTAGAAGTGGGACGCGAGACCCAGTACTTC
TRBD1	-	TRBJ1-6	TRBV4-1	CASSQARGQGSYNSPLHF	TGCGCCAGCAGCCAAGCCCGGGGACAGGGATCCTATAATTCACCCCTCCACTTT
-	-	TRBJ2-2	TRBV27	CASTPGSYTGELFF	TGTGCCAGCACCCCGGGCTCCTACACCGGGGAGCTGTTTTTT
-	few	TRBJ1-4	TRBV10-2	CASSERGEKLFF	TGTGCCAGCAGTGAAAGAGGTGAAAAACTGTTTTTT
TRBD2	-	TRBJ2-7	TRBV5-1	CASSPAGVNEQYF	TGCGCCAGCAGCCCAGCGGGAGTCAATGAGCAGTACTTC
-	-	TRBJ2-7	TRBV4-1	CASSQGGTNYEQYF	TGCGCCAGCAGCCAAGGGGGGACCAACTACGAGCAGTACTTC
-	few	TRBJ2-3	TRBV6-1	CASSEALGGTDTQYF	TGTGCCAGCAGTGAAGCGCTTGGGGGCACAGATACGCAGTATTTT
TRBD2	few	TRBJ2-3	TRBV6-5	CASSWGTSGSVGTDTQYF	TGTGCCAGCAGTTGGGGGACTAGCGGGAGTGTTGGCACAGATACGCAGTATTTT
TRBD2	few	TRBJ2-1	TRBV11-2	CASSPVGAGGPYNEQFF	TGTGCCAGCAGCCCAGTTGGCGCGGGGGGTCCTTACAATGAGCAGTTCTTC
-	-	TRBJ2-3	TRBV5-6	CASSATFRVYTQYF	TGTGCCAGCAGCGCTACCTTCAGGGTTTATACGCAGTATTTT
TRBD2	many	TRBJ2-1	TRBV4-3	CASSQDWGSGSLFYNEQFF	TGCGCCAGCAGCCAAGATTGGGGAAGCGGGAGCCTGTTCTACAATGAGCAGTTCTTC
TRBD2	-	TRBJ2-3	TRBV20-1	CSARSGITTDTQYF	TGCAGTGCCCGCAGCGGGATAACCACGGATACGCAGTATTTT
TRBD2	-	TRBJ2-5	TRBV10-3	CAIGASGGLQETQYF	TGTGCCATCGGTGCTAGCGGGGGTCTGCAAGAGACCCAGTACTTC
-	-	TRBJ2-1	TRBV20-1	CSATQTTNNEQFF	TGCAGTGCTACTCAGACGACCAACAATGAGCAGTTCTTC
TRBD1	-	TRBJ2-2	TRBV10-3	CAISAEQGAGTGELFF	TGTGCCATCAGTGCTGAACAGGGGGCGGGCACCGGGGAGCTGTTTTTT
-	-	TRBJ2-3	TRBV6-5	CASSYRSGYTDTQYF	TGTGCCAGCAGTTATCGGAGCGGGTACACAGATACGCAGTATTTT
-	-	TRBJ1-2	TRBV7-2	CASSLIGSSYGYTF	TGTGCCAGCAGCCTAATAGGCTCGAGCTATGGCTACACCTTC
-	few	TRBJ2-1	TRBV20-1	CSAPRPTYNEQFF	TGCAGTGCTCCCCGACCGACTTACAATGAGCAGTTCTTC
TRBD2	-	TRBJ2-1	TRBV25-1	CASSGGLAGVGNEQFF	TGTGCCAGCAGTGGGGGTCTAGCGGGAGTTGGGAATGAGCAGTTCTTC
-	-	TRBJ2-7	TRBV7-2	CASRSRDSPFYEQYF	TGTGCCAGCAGGTCGCGGGACAGCCCATTCTACGAGCAGTACTTC
TRBD2	-	TRBJ2-7	TRBV28	CASSRLAPDEQYF	TGTGCCAGCAGCCGACTAGCCCCCGACGAGCAGTACTTC